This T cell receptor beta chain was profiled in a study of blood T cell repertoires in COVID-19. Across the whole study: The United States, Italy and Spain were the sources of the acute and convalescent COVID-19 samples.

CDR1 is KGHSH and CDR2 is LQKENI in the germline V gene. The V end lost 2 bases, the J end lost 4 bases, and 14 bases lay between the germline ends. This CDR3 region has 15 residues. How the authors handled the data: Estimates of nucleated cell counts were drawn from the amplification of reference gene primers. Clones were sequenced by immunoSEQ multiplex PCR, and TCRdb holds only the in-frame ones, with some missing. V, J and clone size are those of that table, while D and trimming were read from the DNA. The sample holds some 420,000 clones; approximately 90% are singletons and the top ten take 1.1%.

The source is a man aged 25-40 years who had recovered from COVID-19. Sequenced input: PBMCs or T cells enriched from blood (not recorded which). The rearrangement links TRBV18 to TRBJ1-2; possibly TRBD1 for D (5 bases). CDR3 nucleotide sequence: TGTGCCAGCTCACCAGGGAGGGGTCAAGGCTATGGCTACACCTTC. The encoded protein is CASSPGRGQGYGYTF.